The present T cell receptor (beta chain) was sequenced within a study of cytomegalovirus exposure and HLA in healthy donors (dated by TCRdb to 2017 to 2019). Regarding the study in general: According to an earlier analysis of a few hundred of the donors, about 170 million T cells yielded 90 million to 140 million unique TCR beta sequences and approximately 300 Gb of sequence data. An early release covering about 600 HLA-typed donors comprised around 300 gigabases of sequencing data and around 86 million unique TCR sequences. Of the 398 genotyped donors, about 80% fell in the genetic ancestry cluster associated with self-reported Caucasian donors. The study aimed to test whether signatures of past pathogen exposure could be identified by cataloging public T cell receptors. The study profiled the T cell repertoires of hundreds of subjects by immunosequencing and related them to cytomegalovirus serostatus. A separate validation cohort of about 110 different subjects was used in addition to the roughly 670-subject first cohort. High-throughput TCR immunosequencing, statistical association of individual TCRs with disease status, and machine learning were combined to predict cytomegalovirus infection status. A later analysis re-examined previously published TCR beta repertoires from 500 to 700 donors and added high-resolution HLA genotyping to investigate patterns of TCR occurrence. Rather than drawing on any new phenotypic data, the later analysis identified candidate immune exposures from TCR beta sequences and the way those sequences occurred across donors. In an earlier analysis of over 550 of the donors, high-throughput TCR beta sequencing was used to judge whether each TCR beta V gene segment behaved as functional or pseudogenic. Donor age, sex, ethnicity and CMV serostatus were collected together with the repertoire data. A later genetic analysis used genome-wide SNP genotypes for 398 of the 666 donors, treating that subset as a discovery cohort. All discovery cohort repertoires had been generated on a single sequencing platform. HLA typing covered class I and class II loci at four-digit resolution. The number of typed donors differed by locus: about 629-630 for A, B, C, DRB1 and DQB1; about 520 for DQA1; over 600 for DPA1; and 450 to 480 for DPB1. Five DR-DQ haplotypes were treated as single units for association and clustering because of strong linkage in the cohort. Across 300 to 400 genotyped donors of the cohort, an average of roughly 200,000 unique TCR beta nucleotide sequences per donor were sequenced, and roughly 17% of those sequences were non-productive.

With regard to this clone: Its antigen is still unknown. No base qualities exist here, and no much larger clone lies one base off it.

The paper as a whole reports these results and caveats: Because counts were too low, roughly 16 rarely observed V segments, including chromosome 9 orphons, were excluded from the earlier analysis of 587 of the donors. According to a later analysis, parvovirus B19, influenza, CMV and Epstein-Barr virus appeared linked to several top co-occurrence clusters. In an earlier analysis of around 600 of the donors, most TCR beta V segments appeared in productive rearrangements about 90% or about 30% of the time, broadly matching IMGT annotations. According to a later genetic analysis, donors in an Asian-associated ancestry cluster had fewer N-insertions in productive TCRs than the approximately 670-donor mean. The sequencing pipeline was judged likely to have produced a cluster of highly shared sequence variants as a technical artifact. A later analysis found that HLA-associated TCR beta chains were more clonally expanded and had lower generation probabilities than equally common non-associated chains. Because some donors lacked HLA typing at each locus, the association tests relied only on the typed subset. Cytomegalovirus status was reported to be diagnosed by the classifier with high specificity and sensitivity in both the original and validation cohorts. A total of fewer than 200 TCR beta chains were listed by the study as associated with cytomegalovirus. Linkage disequilibrium might explain the correlated functional status among segregating V segments, but an unknown experimental factor could not be ruled out. In a later genetic analysis, a missense DCLRE1C variant was associated with V-gene and J-gene trimming of TCR beta chains, and the association was replicated in an independent cohort. In vitro tests confirmed that a few of the cytomegalovirus-associated TCR beta chains recognize cytomegalovirus antigens. Strong co-occurrence of HLA alleles, especially DR and DQ, made assigning TCR associations to individual alleles difficult. Because the 87-base-pair reads could not distinguish some IMGT-functional V segments, including TRBV6-2 and TRBV6-3, those segments were excluded. The cohort was sequenced for TCR beta chains only, and without alpha or paired-chain data the features that could be detected were limited. According to a later analysis, TCR association rates differed among HLA loci, with DRB1 alleles showing the most associated TCRs and HLA-C alleles showing the fewest. For the cohort, immune exposure information was limited to CMV serostatus. According to a later analysis, most CMV-associated TCR beta chains appeared to be HLA-restricted, and the HLA associations seemed to be driven largely by CMV exposure. It was suggested by the authors that the approach could potentially be generalized to other disease states and immunological phenotypes. A further reported finding was that TCR beta sequences accurately predicted the HLA-A and HLA-B alleles for most subjects in the first cohort. Specific HLA alleles were associated with roughly 16,000 TCR beta sequences at a false discovery rate of 0.05 in a later analysis. While some public TCRs were present in many individuals, most TCR sequences turned up only very rarely across donors. Presence/absence analyses assumed roughly uniform sequencing depth across donors, an assumption that may not hold.

The cohort comprised more than 550 healthy bone marrow donors. Cohort members were all nominally healthy when sampled, although unrecorded immune exposures were likely present. The donor tested CMV seropositive, placing the donor among the roughly 300 seropositive members of the cohort. Every donor gave a peripheral blood sample, and the peripheral blood mononuclear cells from that sample were used for TCR beta sequencing. Genomic DNA was extracted from the blood cell samples with the Qiagen DNeasy Blood Extraction Kit. Library prep was done by the immunoSEQ multiplex PCR assay. For the multiplex PCR, a mixture combining 60 forward primers for TCR Vbeta segments and 13 reverse primers for TCR Jbeta segments was used. The CDR3 region of rearranged TCR beta genes was amplified from genomic DNA by a multiplex PCR assay. The amplified TCR beta libraries were sequenced on the Illumina HiSeq System as 87-base-pair reads. The authors' pipeline ran thus. Across the roughly 640 repertoires, a later analysis counted 80 million or so unique TCR beta chains, 9.5 million to 12 million of which were shared by at least two donors. To remove PCR and sequencing errors, raw reads were error-corrected and collapsed into unique sequences using a nearest-neighbor algorithm that merged closely related sequences. CDR3 sequences were aligned to IMGT reference sequences to assign V, D and J gene segments. Each retained sequence needed at least a six-nucleotide match to both a V gene segment and a J gene segment. A rearrangement was called productive if the CDR3 had no stop codons and remained in frame with V and J, and every other rearrangement was called non-productive. Following IMGT convention, CDR3 was defined as the stretch from the second conserved V-encoded cysteine to the conserved J-encoded phenylalanine. The earlier analysis of about 640 of the donors excluded any sequence lacking an unambiguous match to a single V gene segment. An earlier analysis of 500 to 600 of the donors classified V segments as functional when productive rearrangements were above 56.7% and as segregating when the standard deviation between donors was above 5%. To diagnose cytomegalovirus status from the catalog of TCR beta chain sequences, a statistical classification framework was built. A later analysis assigned V and J genes by comparing TCR nucleotide sequences with IMGT/GENE-DB human TR gene sequences. The TCRdist pipeline was used in a later analysis to assign CDR3 sequences and most-parsimonious VDJ recombination scenarios. In a later analysis, each TCR beta chain was defined by its CDR3 amino acid sequence together with its V-gene family, and reads without a unique V-gene family were excluded. In a later analysis, around 650 highly shared, low-generation-probability nucleotide sequences were removed to address suspected cross-contamination and a sequencing artifact. For each public chain, a later analysis derived a clonal expansion index from normalized ranks of inferred template counts within each repertoire. In a later analysis, generation probabilities were computed using a VDJ recombination model fitted to out-of-frame rearrangements, and the results were checked against IGoR. In a later analysis, hypergeometric tests were used to score TCR-TCR, TCR-HLA and TCR-CMV co-occurrence, with a repertoire-size bias correction applied to TCR pairs. A later analysis estimated false discovery rates by permuting HLA or CMV assignments 20 times. In a later analysis, co-occurring TCRs were grouped with DBSCAN, and TCRdist sequence similarity was added when clustering was performed within HLA-allele-positive subsets. Co-occurrence clustering excluded repertoires with fewer than 30,000 or more than 120,000 public chains, plus five with anomalous nucleotide sharing. TCRdb provides this immuneACCESS table in a form limited to in-frame rearrangements. Some clones are lacking; in checked studies, under half of them reflect an unresolved V gene, and why the rest are absent is not known. V and J calls and clone size come straight from that table; D and trimming were deduced from the DNA. This sample has over 100,000 clones in its table, and about three fifths of those were observed once. Of the sample, 10% falls within the top ten clones.

Germline trimming amounts to 0 bases on V and 9 bases on J, with 8 as the count of junction bases outside the gene matches. Reading from cysteine to phenylalanine, the CDR3 counts 16 amino acids. Left in the record is the CDR3 DNA by itself, 48 bases read in frame from the first base. Via the germline V gene (reference sequence), CDR1 is SGHNT and CDR2 YYREEE. Rearrangement joined TRBV5-4 to TRBJ2-2, with 10 bases matching TRBD2. The sequence derives from a man aged 40-49 years in good health and CMV-seropositive. The sequenced sample was PBMCs. The DNA reads as follows: TGTGCCAGCAGCTTGGGCACTAGCGGGAATCCTCGGGAGCTGTTTTTT. Its coded protein is CASSLGTSGNPRELFF.